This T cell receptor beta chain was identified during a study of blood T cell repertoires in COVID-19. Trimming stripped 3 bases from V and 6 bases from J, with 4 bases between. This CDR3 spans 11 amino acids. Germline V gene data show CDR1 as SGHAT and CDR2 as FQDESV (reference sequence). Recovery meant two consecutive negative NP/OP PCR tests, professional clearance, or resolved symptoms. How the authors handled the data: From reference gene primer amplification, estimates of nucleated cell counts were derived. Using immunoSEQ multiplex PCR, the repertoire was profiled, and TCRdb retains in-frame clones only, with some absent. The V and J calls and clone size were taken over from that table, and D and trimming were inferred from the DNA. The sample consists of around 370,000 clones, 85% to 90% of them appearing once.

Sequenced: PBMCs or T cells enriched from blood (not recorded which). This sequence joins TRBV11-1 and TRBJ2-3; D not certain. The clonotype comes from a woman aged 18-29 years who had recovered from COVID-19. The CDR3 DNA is TGTGCCAGCAGCTTGGAGGATACGCAGTATTTT. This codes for CASSLEDTQYF.